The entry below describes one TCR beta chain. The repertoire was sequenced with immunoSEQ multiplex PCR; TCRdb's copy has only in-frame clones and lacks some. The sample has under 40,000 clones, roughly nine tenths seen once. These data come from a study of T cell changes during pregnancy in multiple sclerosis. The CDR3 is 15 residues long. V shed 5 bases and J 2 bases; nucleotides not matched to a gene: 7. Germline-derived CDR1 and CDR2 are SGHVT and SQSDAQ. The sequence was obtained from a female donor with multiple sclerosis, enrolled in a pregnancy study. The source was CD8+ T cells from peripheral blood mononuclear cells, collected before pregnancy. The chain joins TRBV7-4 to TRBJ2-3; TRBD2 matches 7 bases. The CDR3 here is CASSPAGVLTDTQYF. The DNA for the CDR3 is TGTGCCAGCAGCCCCGCGGGGGTTCTCACAGATACGCAGTATTTT.